These 30 T cell receptor beta chains were all obtained from the same sample, sequenced in a study of T-cell reconstitution after alpha-beta-depleted transplantation in children. Unique molecular identifiers were used in preparing the TCRbeta library. TCRdb used MiXCR to reprocess the PCR reads, holding one entry per CDR3 protein. Seen here are hundreds of thousands of distinct CDR3 sequences, about an eighth observed once, and the top ten hold over 2%. The material was PBMCs, mostly from graft donor cells, obtained 360 days after TCRalphabeta/CD19-depleted stem cell transplant. These receptors originate from a male patient younger than 18 who had a stem cell transplant for acute myeloid leukemia, so the T cells may come from the graft donor.

The chain links TRBV12-3 or TRBV12-4 to TRBJ2-7, with D perhaps matching TRBD2 (6 bases). The CDR3 is 12 amino acids. Trimming removed 7 bases at V and 6 bases at J, with 13 bases between. The CDR3 here is CASTASVGEQYF. As DNA, the CDR3 is TGTGCCAGCACCGCTAGCGTAGGCGAGCAGTACTTC.

This clonotype showed up many times. The chain combines TRBV20-1 with TRBJ2-1; 8 nucleotides align to TRBD2. V dropped 4 bases and J dropped 4; count of bases not matched to a gene: 12. Germline CDR1 reads DFQATT; CDR2 reads SNEGSKA (reference sequence). The CDR3 extends over 16 amino acids. CDR3 DNA sequence: TGCAGTGCTAAGGATCCCCAGCGGGGGAGTTACAATGAGCAGTTCTTC. It encodes CSAKDPQRGSYNEQFF.

Many counts were recorded for this clonotype. The gene calls are TRBV20-1 and TRBJ2-7, with D possibly matching TRBD2 (6 bases). Germline CDR1 and CDR2: DFQATT and SNEGSKA (reference sequence). The CDR3 has 17 amino acids. The V end was cut by 6 bases, the J end by 1 base, with 25 bases between. DNA for the CDR3: TGCAGTGCCCGCGGAGGAGCGGGCTTAGGCCCTTCCTACGAGCAGTACTTC. Encoded protein: CSARGGAGLGPSYEQYF.

This sequence joins TRBV2 and TRBJ2-1; D not certain. Per the germline V gene, CDR1 is SNHLY and CDR2 is FYNNEI. This CDR3 region has 14 residues. V was shortened by 0 bases and J by 10 bases, with 13 bases between the two germline ends. The CDR3 nucleotides read TGTGCCAGCAGTGAAGCGCTCACAGTCGGAGAGCAGTTCTTC. Translated: CASSEALTVGEQFF.

In this sample, this clonotype turned up a few times. This rearrangement joins TRBV15 to TRBJ2-1; D may be TRBD2 (5 bases). The CDR3 runs 15 residues. With 0 bases removed from V and 9 bases from J, the gap between germline ends came to 15 bases. Per germline, CDR1 LNHNV and CDR2 YYDKDF (reference sequence). The CDR3 sequence is CATSREKLDRTEQFF. The CDR3, as DNA: TGTGCCACCAGCAGAGAGAAACTAGATCGCACTGAGCAGTTCTTC. Based on the CDR3 plus reference TRBV15 and TRBJ2-1, the full variable domain is DAMVIQNPRYQVTQFGKPVTLSCSQTLNHNVMYWYQQKSSQAPKLLFHYYDKDFNNEADTPDNFQSRRPNTSFCFLDIRSPGLGDTAMYLCATSREKLDRTEQFFGPGTRLTVL.

V is TRBV4-3 and J is TRBJ1-1; D gene unclear. V lost 0 bases and J lost 5, with 16 bases in between. The CDR3 has 16 amino acids. Per the germline V gene, CDR1 is LGHNA and CDR2 is YSLEER. The CDR3 loop reads CASSQEISGRGTEAFF. The DNA of the CDR3 is TGCGCCAGCAGCCAAGAAATCTCGGGCCGCGGAACTGAAGCTTTCTTT.

This clonotype was seen many times. This chain joins TRBV10-3 and TRBJ2-3; D uncertain. With 3 bases removed from V and 4 bases from J, the gap between germline ends came to 5 bases. The CDR3 runs to 12 residues. Germline CDR1 and CDR2: ENHRY and SYGVKD. The CDR3 is CAISDDADTQYF. DNA of the CDR3: TGTGCCATCAGTGATGACGCAGATACGCAGTATTTT.

This clonotype was found a few times. V gene TRBV5-1 combines with J gene TRBJ2-6; D not resolved. The V and J ends lost 4 bases and 0 bases respectively, with 14 bases between them. The CDR3 runs 17 residues. In germline, CDR1 is SGHRS, CDR2 YFSETQ. The CDR3 DNA reads TGCGCCAGCAGCCAAGGACGGACCTTCTCTGGGGCCAACGTCCTGACTTTC. Amino acid sequence: CASSQGRTFSGANVLTF.

Many counts were recorded for this clonotype. This chain connects TRBV10-1 to TRBJ1-1; D unresolved. Looked up from germline, CDR1 is WNHNN and CDR2 is SYGVQD (reference sequence). CDR3 length equals 13 residues. V was trimmed by 4 bases and J by 2 bases, leaving 8 bases between them. In DNA form, the CDR3 reads TGCGCCAGCAGTGCGACCTTCAACACTGAAGCTTTCTTT. Its translation: CASSATFNTEAFF.

The sample holds a few counts of this clonotype. The CDR3 coding sequence is TGCGCCAGCAGCCAAGCAACAGGCCGCCTAGGGAATGAGCAGTTCTTC. Protein product: CASSQATGRLGNEQFF. The rearrangement links TRBV4-3 to TRBJ2-1; tentative D call: TRBD1 (5 bases). The germline V and J ends were trimmed by 1 base and 7 bases, with 17 bases remaining between them. The CDR3 runs 16 residues. Germline CDR1 LGHNA, CDR2 YSLEER.

This clonotype turned up a few times. This rearrangement joins TRBV4-3 to TRBJ2-7; TRBD2 agrees at 8 bases. The germline CDR1 and CDR2 sequences are LGHNA and YSLEER. Trimming removed 0 bases from V and 6 bases from J; junction bases left unmatched: 13. The CDR3 has 17 amino acids. The chain's CDR3 is CASSQEERGLVIFEQYF. The DNA of the CDR3 is TGCGCCAGCAGCCAAGAAGAAAGGGGACTAGTGATCTTCGAGCAGTACTTC.

This clonotype was found a few times. The V gene is TRBV4-3, the J gene TRBJ2-5, with D perhaps being TRBD1 or TRBD2 (5 bases each). The CDR3 is made up of 14 amino acids. Germline assignment: CDR1 LGHNA and CDR2 YSLEER. The V end was cut by 0 bases, the J end by 5 bases, with 10 bases between. The CDR3 nucleotides are TGCGCCAGCAGCCAAGATGGGGGATGGGAGACCCAGTACTTC. It yields the protein CASSQDGGWETQYF.

The genes are TRBV5-1 and TRBJ2-7; TRBD1 agrees at 7 bases. This CDR3 is 16 amino acids long. The V and J ends lost 3 bases and 2 bases, in that order; junction bases with no gene match: 11. Germline CDR1 and CDR2: SGHRS and YFSETQ. Here the CDR3 reads CASSSRRDRRPYEQYF. The CDR3 nucleotides are TGCGCCAGCAGCTCCCGCCGGGACAGAAGACCCTACGAGCAGTACTTC. Looking up the rest from reference TRBV5-1 and TRBJ2-7 gives the full variable domain: KAGVTQTPRYLIKTRGQQVTLSCSPISGHRSVSWYQQTPGQGLQFLFEYFSETQRNKGNFPGRFSGRQFSNSRSEMNVSTLELGDSALYLCASSSRRDRRPYEQYFGPGTRLTVT.

V usage is TRBV30 and J usage is TRBJ1-5, with 7 bases matching TRBD1. V lost 2 bases to trimming and J lost 3 bases; unmatched junction nucleotides: 7. The CDR3 is 15 residues long. From germline, CDR1 is GTSNPN and CDR2 SVGIG (reference sequence). CDR3 in DNA: TGTGCCTGGAGTCGGGCAGGGGGAATCAATCAGCCCCAGCATTTT. Translation: CAWSRAGGINQPQHF.

V usage is TRBV10-3 and J usage is TRBJ2-7, with 9 bases identical to TRBD1. The V and J ends lost 7 bases and 2 bases, in that order; junction bases with no gene match: 3. The germline gives CDR1 ENHRY, CDR2 SYGVKD. The CDR3 contains 13 residues. The CDR3 DNA reads as TGTGCCATCACCGGGACAGGGACCTACGAGCAGTACTTC. Translating it yields CAITGTGTYEQYF.

The CDR3 region is CASSQVGSQTYEQYF. DNA for the CDR3: TGTGCCAGCAGCCAAGTCGGTTCTCAGACCTACGAGCAGTACTTC. The V call is TRBV4-2, the J call TRBJ2-7; D ambiguous. Trimming removed 1 base at V and 2 bases at J, with 12 bases between. Germline CDR1 is LGHNA and CDR2 is YNFKEQ. The length of the CDR3 is 15 residues.

This clonotype was seen a handful of times. V is TRBV7-3 and J is TRBJ1-1; tentative D call: TRBD1 (6 bases). Trimming stripped 0 bases from V and 0 bases from J, with 14 bases between. The CDR3 has 17 residues. Germline V gene lookup returns CDR1 SGHTA and CDR2 FQGTGA. The CDR3 protein is CASSLTRTGRLNTEAFF. The CDR3 bases are TGTGCCAGCAGCTTAACGCGCACAGGGCGTTTGAACACTGAAGCTTTCTTT. The full variable domain, its missing parts supplied by reference TRBV7-3 and TRBJ1-1, is GAGVSQTPSNKVTEKGKYVELRCDPISGHTALYWYRQSLGQGPEFLIYFQGTGAADDSGLPNDRFFAVRPEGSVSTLKIQRTERGDSAVYLCASSLTRTGRLNTEAFFGQGTRLTVV.

This chain uses TRBV18 with TRBJ2-7; D unclear. CDR1 KGHSH and CDR2 LQKENI come from the germline V gene. Trimming stripped 2 bases from V and 2 bases from J, with 10 bases between. The CDR3 has 14 amino acids. The CDR3 protein is CASSPGVKPYEQYF. The CDR3 bases are TGTGCCAGCTCACCAGGAGTGAAGCCCTACGAGCAGTACTTC.

The table lists this clonotype with a few counts. The genes are TRBV29-1 and TRBJ2-1; 10 positions agree with TRBD2. CDR1 is SQVTM, CDR2 ANQGSEA, per germline. This CDR3 contains 13 residues. Germline trimming cut 4 bases from V and 7 bases from J; bases unmatched to any gene: 4. This CDR3 reads CSVASGRINEQFF. CDR3 nucleotides: TGCAGCGTTGCTAGCGGGAGAATTAATGAGCAGTTCTTC.

The chain links TRBV30 to TRBJ2-5; no clear D. The CDR3 length is 10 residues. Trimming took 4 bases from V and 5 from J, leaving 5 bases between them. Germline V gene sequence: CDR1 GTSNPN, CDR2 SVGIG (reference sequence). In DNA form, the CDR3 reads TGTGCCTGGACCGGCGAGACCCAGTACTTC. Its translation is CAWTGETQYF.

This clonotype showed up many times. This chain links TRBV12-3 or TRBV12-4 with TRBJ2-5; TRBD2 might be the D (5 bases). The V and J ends lost 4 bases and 3 bases respectively, with 9 bases between them. This CDR3 is 13 amino acids long. CDR3 residues: CASSYRGKETQYF. The CDR3 nucleotides read TGTGCCAGCAGTTACCGGGGAAAAGAGACCCAGTACTTC.

V is TRBV20-1 and J is TRBJ2-5; 14 bases match TRBD2. This CDR3 has 16 residues. Germline CDR1 reads DFQATT; CDR2 reads SNEGSKA (reference sequence). The trim removed 5 bases at V and 6 bases at J, leaving 11 bases unmatched. As DNA, the CDR3 is TGCAGTGCTGCGGGACTAGCGGGAGTTCTCCCCCAGACCCAGTACTTC. It is translated as CSAAGLAGVLPQTQYF.

This clonotype was recorded a few times. In DNA, the CDR3 is TGCAGCGTTGACGGCAGGGGGTTAGGAACCAATGAGCAGTTCTTC. This codes for CSVDGRGLGTNEQFF. This chain links TRBV29-1 with TRBJ2-1; 7 nucleotides line up with TRBD1. The CDR3 is made up of 15 amino acids. Germline V lookup: CDR1 SQVTM, CDR2 ANQGSEA. V lost 3 bases, J lost 6 bases, and 11 bases stayed unmatched.

Only a few counts were recorded for this clonotype. The rearrangement joins TRBV15 to TRBJ2-4; no firm D call. This CDR3 is 15 amino acids long. CDR1 is LNHNV, CDR2 YYDKDF, per germline (reference sequence). Deletions cut 8 bases from V and 1 base from J, with 15 bases between. CDR3 DNA sequence: TGTGCCACCTCCGGGCAGACTGGGGCCAAAAACATTCAGTACTTC. Its protein is CATSGQTGAKNIQYF.

This clonotype was seen a few times. This rearrangement joins TRBV10-3 to TRBJ2-7; 7 bases line up with TRBD2. Germline-derived CDR1 and CDR2 are ENHRY and SYGVKD. The CDR3 contains 11 residues. The trim removed 9 bases at V and 6 bases at J, leaving 5 bases unmatched. CDR3 residues: CAIWSGGEQYF. The DNA of the CDR3 is TGTGCCATATGGTCGGGGGGCGAGCAGTACTTC.

This clonotype showed up many times. The gene calls are TRBV29-1 and TRBJ1-5; tentatively, D is TRBD1 (6 bases). This CDR3 comprises 13 residues. Trimming cost V 3 bases and J 7 bases, with 13 bases left between them. Germline loops: CDR1 SQVTM, CDR2 ANQGSEA. Here the CDR3 reads CSVEFHRDQPQHF. CDR3 DNA: TGCAGCGTTGAGTTCCACAGGGACCAGCCCCAGCATTTT.

This clonotype was observed a handful of times. The rearrangement uses TRBV12-5 and TRBJ2-2, with 11 positions matching TRBD2. CDR1 is LGHNT, CDR2 FRNRAP, per germline. V shed 3 bases and J 5 bases; nucleotides not matched to a gene: 8. The CDR3 totals 17 residues. CDR3 amino acids: CASGLGLAGSATGELFF. The DNA of the CDR3 is TGTGCTAGTGGTTTAGGACTAGCGGGCTCTGCTACCGGGGAGCTGTTTTTT. Filled out from reference TRBV12-5 and TRBJ2-2, the complete variable domain reads DARVTQTPRHKVTEMGQEVTMRCQPILGHNTVFWYRQTMMQGLELLAYFRNRAPLDDSGMPKDRFSAEMPDATLATLKIQPSEPRDSAVYFCASGLGLAGSATGELFFGEGSRLTVL.

In regard to this clonotype: A clone one base away is much larger, so this may be a read error. The J gene is TRBJ2-3, the V gene TRBV29-1, with D perhaps matching TRBD1 or TRBD2 (6 bases each). The germline gives CDR1 SQVTM, CDR2 ANQGSEA. This CDR3 has 11 amino acids. CDR3 nucleotides: TGCAGCGTCTGTAGGGGGGATACGCGGTATTTT. Its translation is CSVCRGDTRYF.

This clonotype turned up a few times. The genes are TRBV6-2 or TRBV6-3 and TRBJ2-7; TRBD2 matches 13 bases. Looked up from germline, CDR1 is MNHEY and CDR2 is SVGEGT. J was trimmed by 3 bases and V by 6 bases; bases with no gene match: 5. This CDR3 region has 15 residues. The CDR3 sequence is CASSIGTSGIYEQYF. Written as DNA, the CDR3 is TGTGCCAGCAGCATCGGGACTAGCGGGATCTACGAGCAGTACTTC.

This clonotype was seen ten or more times. The chain employs TRBV29-1 and TRBJ2-1; 9 bases match TRBD2. CDR3 length: 13 amino acids. Germline V gene lookup returns CDR1 SQVTM and CDR2 ANQGSEA. With 6 bases clipped from V and 6 bases from J, the junction kept 6 bases outside the gene matches. Here the CDR3 reads CSVQPGLANEQFF. Here the CDR3 DNA reads TGCAGCGTCCAGCCGGGACTAGCCAATGAGCAGTTCTTC.